This paragraph reports one T cell receptor (delta chain). Its antigen is not identified. After alphabeta T cell depletion, CD3+ Vdelta1+ Vdelta2- thymocytes were sorted. Sorted Vdelta1+ thymocytes were roughly 98% to 99.6% pure. Trimming at V came to 0 bases and at J to 1 base, leaving 22 bases not matched to a gene. This CDR3 spans 23 amino acids. Germline assignment: CDR1 TSWWSYY and CDR2 QGS. The data originate from a study of Vδ1+ human thymocytes. The template was reverse-transcribed extracted RNA. CDR3 amplicons came from multiplex PCR with pooled V-gene forward and constant-region reverse primers. TCRdb called clones anew from the multiplex PCR reads with CATT. The sample shows about 73,000 delta-chain clones, approximately 30% of them seen only once. Study results and caveats: Thymic TRG and TRD repertoires appeared highly polyclonal. Thymic delta-chain repertoires held 20% to 25% Vdelta2 sequences and few Vdelta3, despite high sort purity. Bulk repertoire data may be misinterpreted because of unexpected Vdelta2 sequences.

The chain joins TRDV1 to TRDJ1; 11 bases map to TRDD3. Sequenced material: Vdelta1+ gamma-delta thymocytes from the thymus. Subset in this sample: FACS-sorted CD3+ TCRalphabeta- TCRVdelta1+ TCRVdelta2- thymocytes. The TCR was taken from a boy younger than two who had congenital heart surgery. CDR3 residues: CALGELSSPPRLPLGDTTDKLIF. The CDR3 region has the DNA TGTGCTCTTGGGGAACTTAGCTCCCCGCCACGCCTCCCTCTGGGGGATACCACCGATAAACTCATCTTT.